This T cell receptor beta chain came from a study of control samples from healthy donors and cancer patients. The repertoire was sequenced with immunoSEQ multiplex PCR; TCRdb's copy has only in-frame clones and lacks some. In the table there are about 100,000 clones, about 90% of which are singletons. V was shortened by 3 bases and J by 0 bases, with 8 bases between the two germline ends. This CDR3 is built from 15 residues. Germline V lookup: CDR1 SGHTA, CDR2 FQGNSA. Material: blood. The sequence derives from a woman aged 45-65 years in good health. The chain has TRBV7-2 and TRBJ2-2; D is uncertain. The DNA of the CDR3 is TGTGCCAGCAGCTTGGGCAGTACGAACACCGGGGAGCTGTTTTTT. Translating gives CASSLGSTNTGELFF.